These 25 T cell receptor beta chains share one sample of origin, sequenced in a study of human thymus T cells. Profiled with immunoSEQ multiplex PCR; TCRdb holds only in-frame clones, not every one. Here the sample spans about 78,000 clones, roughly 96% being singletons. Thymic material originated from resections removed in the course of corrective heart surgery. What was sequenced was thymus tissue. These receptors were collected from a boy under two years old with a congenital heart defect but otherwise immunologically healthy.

CDR3 nucleotides: TGTGCCAGTAGTATTCCGGGGACTAGCGGTTACAATGAGCAGTTCTTC. Residues: CASSIPGTSGYNEQFF. V gene TRBV19 combines with J gene TRBJ2-1, with 11 nucleotides matching TRBD2. The length of the CDR3 is 16 residues. Germline CDR1 and CDR2: LNHDA and SQIVND (reference sequence). Trimming removed 3 bases from V and 4 bases from J; junction bases left unmatched: 5.

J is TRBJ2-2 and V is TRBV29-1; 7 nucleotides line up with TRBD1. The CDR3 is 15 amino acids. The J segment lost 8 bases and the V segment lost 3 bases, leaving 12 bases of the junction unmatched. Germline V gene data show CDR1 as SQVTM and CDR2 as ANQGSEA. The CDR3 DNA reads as TGCAGCGTTGATGGACAGGATGATGGTGTGGGGGAGCTGTTTTTT. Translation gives CSVDGQDDGVGELFF.

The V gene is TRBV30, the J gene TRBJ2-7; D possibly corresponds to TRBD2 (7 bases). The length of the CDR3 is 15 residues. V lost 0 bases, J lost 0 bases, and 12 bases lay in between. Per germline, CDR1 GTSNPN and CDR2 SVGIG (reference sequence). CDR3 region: CAWSVRGGLSYEQYF. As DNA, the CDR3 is TGTGCCTGGAGTGTACGCGGGGGCCTCTCCTACGAGCAGTACTTC.

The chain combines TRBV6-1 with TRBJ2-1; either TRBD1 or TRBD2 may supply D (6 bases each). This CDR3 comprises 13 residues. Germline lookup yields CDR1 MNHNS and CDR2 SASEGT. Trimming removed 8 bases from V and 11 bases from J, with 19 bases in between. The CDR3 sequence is CASPGQRGGKQFF. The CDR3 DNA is TGTGCCAGCCCCGGGCAGAGAGGGGGGAAGCAGTTCTTC.

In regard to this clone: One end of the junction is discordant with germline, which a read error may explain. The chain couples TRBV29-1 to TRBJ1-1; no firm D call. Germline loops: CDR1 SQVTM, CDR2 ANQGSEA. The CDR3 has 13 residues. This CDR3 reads CTVYAVKYTEAFF. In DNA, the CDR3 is TGCACCGTTTATGCAGTTAAGTACACTGAAGCTTTCTTT. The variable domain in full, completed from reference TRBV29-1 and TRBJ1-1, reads SAVISQKPSRDICQRGTSLTIQCQVDSQVTMMFWYRQQPGQSLTLIATANQGSEATYESGFVIDKFPISRPNLTFSTLTVSNMSPEDSSIYLCTVYAVKYTEAFFGQGTRLTVV.

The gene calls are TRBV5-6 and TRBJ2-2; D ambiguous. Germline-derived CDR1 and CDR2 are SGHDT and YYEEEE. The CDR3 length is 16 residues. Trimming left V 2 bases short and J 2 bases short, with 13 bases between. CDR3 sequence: CASSFSARPNTGELFF. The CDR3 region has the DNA TGTGCCAGCAGCTTCTCGGCCCGGCCCAACACCGGGGAGCTGTTTTTT.

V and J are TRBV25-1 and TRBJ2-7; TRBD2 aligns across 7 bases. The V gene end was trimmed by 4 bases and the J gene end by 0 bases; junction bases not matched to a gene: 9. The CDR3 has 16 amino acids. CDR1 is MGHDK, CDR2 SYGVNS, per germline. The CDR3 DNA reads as TGTGCCAGCAGTGCGGGAGGAGGGGCTGACTCCTACGAGCAGTACTTC. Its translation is CASSAGGGADSYEQYF.

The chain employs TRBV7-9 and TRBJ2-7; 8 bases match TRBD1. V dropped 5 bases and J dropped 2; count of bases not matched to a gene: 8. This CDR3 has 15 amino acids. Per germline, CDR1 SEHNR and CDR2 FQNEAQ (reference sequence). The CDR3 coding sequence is TGTGCCAGCAGCCCCCTCCGGACAGGGACCTACGAGCAGTACTTC. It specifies CASSPLRTGTYEQYF.

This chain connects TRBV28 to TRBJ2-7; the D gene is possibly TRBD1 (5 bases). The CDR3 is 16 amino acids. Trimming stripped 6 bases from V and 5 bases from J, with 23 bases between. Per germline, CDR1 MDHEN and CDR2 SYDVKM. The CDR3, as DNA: TGTGCCAGCAGCCAAGGAGAGAGGACACGTCGGAACGAGCAGTACTTC. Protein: CASSQGERTRRNEQYF.

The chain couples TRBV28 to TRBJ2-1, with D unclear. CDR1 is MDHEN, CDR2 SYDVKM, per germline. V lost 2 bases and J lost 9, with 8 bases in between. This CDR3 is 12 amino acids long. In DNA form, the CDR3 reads TGTGCCAGCAGTTTAGCCCCCAGTGAGCAGTTCTTC. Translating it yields CASSLAPSEQFF.

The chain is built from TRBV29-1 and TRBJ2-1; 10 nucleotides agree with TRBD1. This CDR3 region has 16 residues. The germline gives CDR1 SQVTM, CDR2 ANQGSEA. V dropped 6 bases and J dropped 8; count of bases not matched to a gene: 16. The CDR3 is CSVGTGVWDLHDEQFF. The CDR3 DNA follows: TGCAGCGTAGGGACAGGGGTCTGGGACCTACACGATGAGCAGTTCTTC.

CDR3 residues: CASSLRQGADYTF. The CDR3 DNA reads as TGTGCCAGCAGCTTACGGCAGGGGGCTGACTACACCTTC. This chain uses TRBV7-4 with TRBJ1-2; 8 bases are a match to TRBD1. The V segment lost 2 bases and the J segment 10 bases; nucleotides outside the gene matches: 6. From germline, CDR1 is SGHVT and CDR2 SQSDAQ. This CDR3 spans 13 amino acids.

The CDR3 sequence: CASSPTGAGGYTF. The CDR3 DNA is TGTGCCAGCAGCCCTACAGGGGCGGGGGGCTACACCTTC. This chain connects TRBV7-9 to TRBJ1-2; 7 bases align to TRBD1. The CDR3 loop spans 13 amino acids. With V trimmed by 5 bases and J by 8 bases, 8 bases remained unmatched. Looked up from germline, CDR1 is SEHNR and CDR2 is FQNEAQ (reference sequence).

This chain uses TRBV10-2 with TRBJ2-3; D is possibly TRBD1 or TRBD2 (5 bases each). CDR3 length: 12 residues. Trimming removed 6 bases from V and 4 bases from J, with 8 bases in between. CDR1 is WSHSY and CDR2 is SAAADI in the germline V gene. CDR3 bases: TGCGCCAGCAGAGGGACGGCAGATACGCAGTATTTT. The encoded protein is CASRGTADTQYF.

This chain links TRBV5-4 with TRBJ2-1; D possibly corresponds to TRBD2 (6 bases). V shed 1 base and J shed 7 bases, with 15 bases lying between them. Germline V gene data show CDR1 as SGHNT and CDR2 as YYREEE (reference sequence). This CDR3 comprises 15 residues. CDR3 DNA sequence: TGTGCCAGCAGCTTGTCCGCGGGGCGGAGGAATGAGCAGTTCTTC. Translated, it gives CASSLSAGRRNEQFF.

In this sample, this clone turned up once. CDR3 loop: CASSPQDGEAFF. In DNA, the CDR3 is TGTGCCAGCAGCCCTCAGGACGGTGAAGCTTTCTTT. This chain joins TRBV11-2 and TRBJ1-1; D is ambiguous. This CDR3 is built from 12 residues. The V end was cut by 5 bases, the J end by 7 bases, with 11 bases between. CDR1 and CDR2 from the germline V gene are SGHAT and FQNNGV.

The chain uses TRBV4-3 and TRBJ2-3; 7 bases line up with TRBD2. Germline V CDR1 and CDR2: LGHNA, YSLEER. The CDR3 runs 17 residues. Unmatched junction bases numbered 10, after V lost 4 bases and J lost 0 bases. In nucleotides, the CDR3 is TGCGCCAGCAGCCTCGTACAGGCGGGGGTAAGCACAGATACGCAGTATTTT. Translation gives CASSLVQAGVSTDTQYF.

The CDR3 nucleotides read TGTGCCAGCAAGGAAGCTGGACAAAGGAAGCCTGAAAAACTGTTTTTT. This encodes CASKEAGQRKPEKLFF. V gene TRBV27 combines with J gene TRBJ1-4; D is perhaps TRBD1 (5 bases). The CDR3 has 16 residues. Germline CDR1 is MNHEY and CDR2 is SMNVEV (reference sequence). Deletions cut 7 bases from V and 7 bases from J, with 22 bases between.

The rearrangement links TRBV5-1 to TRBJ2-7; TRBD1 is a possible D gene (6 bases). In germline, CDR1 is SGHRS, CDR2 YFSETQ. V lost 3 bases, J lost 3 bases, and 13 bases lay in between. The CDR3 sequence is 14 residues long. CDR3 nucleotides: TGCGCCAGCAGCTGCAGGGGTTCAAGCTACGAGCAGTACTTC. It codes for CASSCRGSSYEQYF.

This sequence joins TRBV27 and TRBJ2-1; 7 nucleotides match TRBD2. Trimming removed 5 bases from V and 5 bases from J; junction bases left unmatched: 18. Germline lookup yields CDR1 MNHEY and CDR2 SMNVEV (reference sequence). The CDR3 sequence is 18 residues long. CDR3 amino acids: CASSHIPLRAGLHNEQFF. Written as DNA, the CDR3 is TGTGCCAGCAGTCACATCCCTCTAAGAGCGGGACTTCACAATGAGCAGTTCTTC.

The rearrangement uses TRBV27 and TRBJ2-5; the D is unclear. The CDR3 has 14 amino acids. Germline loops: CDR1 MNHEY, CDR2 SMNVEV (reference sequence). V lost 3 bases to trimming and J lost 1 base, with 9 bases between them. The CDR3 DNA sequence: TGTGCCAGCAGTTTTACCCGAACCCAAGAGACCCAGTACTTC. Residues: CASSFTRTQETQYF.

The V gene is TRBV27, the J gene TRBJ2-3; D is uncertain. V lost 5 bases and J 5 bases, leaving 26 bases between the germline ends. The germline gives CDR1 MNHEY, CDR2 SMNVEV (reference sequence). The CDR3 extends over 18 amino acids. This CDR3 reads CASSLQGDRSRRGDTQYF. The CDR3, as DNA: TGTGCCAGCAGTCTCCAAGGTGATCGGAGTAGGCGAGGAGATACGCAGTATTTT.

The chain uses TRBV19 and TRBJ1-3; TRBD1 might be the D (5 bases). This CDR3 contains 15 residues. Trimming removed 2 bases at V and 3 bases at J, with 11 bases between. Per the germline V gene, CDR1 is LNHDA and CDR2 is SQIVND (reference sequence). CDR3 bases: TGTGCCAGTAGTATATCAGGGTCAGATGGAAACACCATATATTTT. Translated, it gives CASSISGSDGNTIYF.

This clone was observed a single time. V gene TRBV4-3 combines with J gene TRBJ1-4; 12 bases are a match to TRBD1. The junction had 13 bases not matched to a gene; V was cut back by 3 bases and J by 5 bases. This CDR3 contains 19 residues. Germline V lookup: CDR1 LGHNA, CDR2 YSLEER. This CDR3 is CASSHEGDRGPQGNEKLFF. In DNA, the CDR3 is TGCGCCAGCAGCCACGAGGGGGACAGGGGGCCTCAGGGAAATGAAAAACTGTTTTTT.

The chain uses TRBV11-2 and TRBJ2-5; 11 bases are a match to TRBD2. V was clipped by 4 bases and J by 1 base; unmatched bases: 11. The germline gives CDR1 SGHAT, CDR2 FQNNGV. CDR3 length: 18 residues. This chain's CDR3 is CASSSKISGRAPQETQYF. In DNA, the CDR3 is TGTGCCAGCAGCTCTAAAATTAGCGGGAGGGCCCCCCAAGAGACCCAGTACTTC.